This T cell receptor beta chain was captured by sequencing in a study of tumor-infiltrating lymphocytes in primary liver carcinoma. For the study at large: Samples returned roughly 3.5 to 7.13 million productive TCRbeta reads each. Read depth did not differ significantly between tissue types.

With regard to this clonotype: The junction departs from the called germline gene at one end, perhaps through a read error.

From unsorted bulk tissue weighing about 20-32 mg, DNA and RNA were co-extracted. With a constant-region primer, TCR beta cDNA was made from approximately 510 ng of total RNA. What produced the TCR beta libraries was three nested multiplex PCR rounds using slightly modified ARM-PCR. TRBV1-TRBV30 forward primers paired with a C-beta reverse primer were used in the first two PCR rounds, which ran around 10 cycles each. Via MiXCR, TCRdb re-called the multiplex PCR reads, giving one row per CDR3 protein. This table has about 190,000 distinct CDR3 sequences, around four fifths appearing once. The CDR3 is made up of 15 amino acids. Germline CDR1 and CDR2: GTSNPN and SVGIG (reference sequence).

This rearrangement joins TRBV30 to TRBJ2-7; 7 bases agree with TRBD2. Sequencing was carried out using tumor tissue from primary liver carcinoma. This sequence was found in a man aged 40-50 years with primary liver carcinoma and hepatitis B virus infection. The CDR3 DNA reads as TGTGCCTGGAGCCTACAGGCAGCGGGAACCTACGAGCGGTATTTC. Encoded protein: CAWSLQAAGTYERYF.